This T cell receptor (beta chain) comes out of a study of PD-1 blockade in classical Hodgkin lymphoma. Remarks on this clone: Its antigen is still unknown.

Notes on the study in general: By C4D1, diversity of CD4+ TCRs had risen significantly, whereas that of CD8+ TCRs had not. There remain no defined causes for the repertoire differences, which possibly reflect disease activity or prior therapy.

Repertoires were generated with immunoSEQ multiplex PCR, while TCRdb's copy carries only in-frame clones and drops some. Of approximately 7,500 clones listed, 86% were seen once; the top ten hold more than 1.5%. Every patient was affected by relapse after autologous stem cell transplantation, while exposure to brentuximab vedotin was not uniform. It was by magnetic negative selection that CD4+ T cells were purified from thawed PBMCs. When best responses were assessed, they were complete response, partial response or progressive disease. This TCR was recovered from a human donor with classical Hodgkin lymphoma. Source: CD4+ T cells from blood, taken at baseline.

The CDR3 coding sequence is TGTGCCAGCAGCATCTGGGACAGGGGGCTGGATTCACCCCTCCACTTT. Its translation is CASSIWDRGLDSPLHF. The rearrangement joins TRBV13 to TRBJ1-6, with TRBD1 matching 12 bases. Germline CDR1 is PRHDT and CDR2 is FYEKMQ (reference sequence). There are 16 residues in the CDR3. With 5 bases clipped from V and 8 bases from J, the junction kept 7 bases outside the gene matches.